This T cell receptor beta chain was documented in a study of blood T cell repertoires in COVID-19. Original processing notes: For nucleated cells, counts were estimated from reference gene primer amplification. Only in-frame clones appear in the TCRdb table, and some are missing; sequencing was by immunoSEQ multiplex PCR. V and J calls plus clone size are reproduced from that table; the DNA served to infer D and trimming. The top ten hold roughly 1.3% of the sample, which has tens of thousands of clones, 80% to 90% seen once. A remark on this clone: An end of the junction does not agree with germline; a read error may underlie this.

Sequencing was carried out using peripheral blood. This TCR came from a man in his 60s with acute or convalescent COVID-19.

The CDR3 spells CASSIDREEVKTEAFF. The CDR3 DNA is TGTGCCAGTAGTATCGACAGGGAGGAGGTGAAAACTGAAGCTTTCTTT. This chain uses TRBV19 with TRBJ1-1, with TRBD1 matching over 7 bases. The CDR3 sequence is 16 residues long. Germline V CDR1 and CDR2: LNHDA, SQIVND (reference sequence).